One and the same sample provided the 21 T cell receptor beta chains below, sequenced in a study of radiotherapy plus CTLA-4 blockade in lung cancer. TCRdb keeps only in-frame clones here, not all; method: immunoSEQ multiplex PCR. This repertoire shows around 30,000 clones, 60% to 80% found once; its top ten account for approximately 4.5%. Sequences were derived from peripheral blood, sampled from a patient treated with radiotherapy plus ipilimumab. The receptors were sampled from a human donor with non-small cell lung cancer whose response to radiotherapy plus ipilimumab could not be evaluated.

This chain uses TRBV18 with TRBJ2-2; 7 positions match TRBD2. The CDR3 spans 16 residues. V shed 2 bases, J shed 5 bases, and the junction held 8 bases outside the gene matches. Germline CDR1 and CDR2: KGHSH and LQKENI. The CDR3 spells CASSPNMQGGTGELFF. The CDR3 DNA follows: TGTGCCAGCTCACCAAATATGCAGGGAGGGACCGGGGAGCTGTTTTTT. The full variable domain, its missing parts supplied by reference TRBV18 and TRBJ2-2, is NAGVMQNPRHLVRRRGQEARLRCSPMKGHSHVYWYRQLPEEGLKFMVYLQKENIIDESGMPKERFSAEFPKEGPSILRIQQVVRGDSAAYFCASSPNMQGGTGELFFGEGSRLTVL.

The chain employs TRBV27 and TRBJ2-7; 8 bases fit TRBD2. This CDR3 region has 15 residues. V gave up 0 bases and J gave up 2 bases; unmatched junction bases: 3. Germline CDR1 MNHEY, CDR2 SMNVEV (reference sequence). The CDR3 is CASSLSRTSTYEQYF. For the CDR3, the DNA is TGTGCCAGCAGTTTATCGAGGACTAGCACCTACGAGCAGTACTTC.

This clone was counted a few times. The genes are TRBV6-9 and TRBJ2-7, with 8 bases aligning to TRBD1. This CDR3 comprises 15 residues. The V segment lost 4 bases and the J segment 3 bases; nucleotides outside the gene matches: 8. Germline V gene lookup returns CDR1 MNHGY and CDR2 SVAAGI. The CDR3 is CASSLGQGAYYEQYF. The CDR3 DNA follows: TGTGCCAGCAGTTTAGGTCAGGGGGCCTACTACGAGCAGTACTTC.

V is TRBV5-1 and J is TRBJ1-1, with 9 bases fitting TRBD1. CDR1 and CDR2 from the germline V gene are SGHRS and YFSETQ. The CDR3 sequence is 13 residues long. With V trimmed by 4 bases and J by 6 bases, 4 bases remained unmatched. The CDR3 DNA sequence: TGCGCCAGCAGCATACAGGGGGCTCCTGAAGCTTTCTTT. Its translation is CASSIQGAPEAFF.

This clone was detected only a few times. The CDR3 nucleotides are TGCGCCAGCAGCAAACTAGCGGGGGGGTACAATGAGCAGTTCTTC. It codes for CASSKLAGGYNEQFF. This chain links TRBV5-1 with TRBJ2-1, with 13 bases fitting TRBD2. V was clipped by 4 bases and J by 4 bases; unmatched bases: 2. Germline V gene data show CDR1 as SGHRS and CDR2 as YFSETQ. The CDR3 runs 15 residues.

This clone came up a few times. The J gene is TRBJ2-7, the V gene TRBV6-5; 9 positions match TRBD2. Trimming at V came to 5 bases and at J to 2 bases, leaving 7 bases not matched to a gene. The CDR3 is 15 residues long. Germline CDR1 reads MNHEY; CDR2 reads SVGAGI. In nucleotides, the CDR3 is TGTGCCAGCAGTAGCGGGGGCGGGAGGGCCTACGAGCAGTACTTC. As protein: CASSSGGGRAYEQYF.

J is TRBJ2-5 and V is TRBV7-2; the match to TRBD2 covers 8 bases. Germline CDR1 is SGHTA and CDR2 is FQGNSA. The CDR3 contains 14 residues. The V gene end was trimmed by 6 bases and the J gene end by 3 bases; junction bases not matched to a gene: 6. As DNA, the CDR3 is TGTGCCAGCAGAATGAGGCGGGGGGAAGAGACCCAGTACTTC. Translating gives CASRMRRGEETQYF. Together with reference TRBV7-2 and TRBJ2-5, the CDR3 gives the full variable domain: GAGVSQSPSNKVTEKGKDVELRCDPISGHTALYWYRQSLGQGLEFLIYFQGNSAPDKSGLPSDRFSAERTGGSVSTLTIQRTQQEDSAVYLCASRMRRGEETQYFGPGTRLLVL.

Here the CDR3 reads CASRGLASSYEQYF. In DNA form, the CDR3 reads TGTGCCAGCAGGGGACTAGCGTCCTCCTACGAGCAGTACTTC. The V call is TRBV11-2, the J call TRBJ2-7, with 10 bases matching TRBD2. This CDR3 region has 14 residues. The V and J ends lost 6 bases and 0 bases, in that order; junction bases with no gene match: 2. CDR1 is SGHAT, CDR2 FQNNGV, per germline.

The gene calls are TRBV10-3 and TRBJ2-1, with 8 nucleotides matching TRBD2. Losses at the gene ends were 7 bases for V and 9 bases for J; bases not matched to a gene: 5. This CDR3 comprises 12 residues. Germline CDR1 and CDR2: ENHRY and SYGVKD. Written as DNA, the CDR3 is TGTGCCATCACCCACGGGGGGGGTGAGCAGTTCTTC. Translation gives CAITHGGGEQFF.

The chain links TRBV14 to TRBJ2-7; 10 bases map to TRBD2. Germline V gene sequence: CDR1 SGHDN, CDR2 FVKESK. The CDR3 consists of 18 residues. The V gene end was trimmed by 4 bases and the J gene end by 3 bases; junction bases not matched to a gene: 15. CDR3 in amino acids: CASSRRSAGTSVYYEQYF. CDR3 DNA: TGTGCCAGCAGCCGAAGATCGGCCGGGACTAGCGTGTACTACGAGCAGTACTTC.

The rearrangement links TRBV4-1 to TRBJ1-2; possible D gene TRBD1, 6 bases. Trimming shortened V by 1 base and J by 3 bases, and 15 bases separated the two germline ends. The germline V gene encodes CDR1 MGHRA and CDR2 YSYEKL. CDR3 length: 16 residues. Here the CDR3 reads CASSQARTSGDYGYTF. The CDR3 coding sequence is TGCGCCAGCAGCCAAGCAAGAACGTCAGGGGACTATGGCTACACCTTC.

The chain carries TRBV11-2 and TRBJ2-1; TRBD1 agrees at 7 bases. CDR1 SGHAT and CDR2 FQNNGV come from the germline V gene. The J segment lost 5 bases and the V segment lost 4 bases, leaving 8 bases of the junction unmatched. This CDR3 is 15 amino acids long. CDR3: CASSSDRDRNNEQFF. CDR3 sequence (DNA): TGTGCCAGCAGCTCTGACCGGGACAGAAACAATGAGCAGTTCTTC.

This chain uses TRBV28 with TRBJ1-4; a possible D gene is TRBD1 (6 bases). This CDR3 is 14 amino acids long. Germline V gives CDR1 MDHEN, CDR2 SYDVKM. V dropped 4 bases and J dropped 5 bases, with 11 bases sitting between them. The CDR3 loop reads CASSSTGTNEKLFF. The CDR3 DNA reads TGTGCCAGCAGTTCGACAGGAACCAATGAAAAACTGTTTTTT.

The rearrangement joins TRBV5-1 to TRBJ2-7; TRBD2 aligns across 15 bases. The V segment lost 0 bases and the J segment 7 bases; nucleotides outside the gene matches: 5. This CDR3 region has 16 residues. Germline CDR1 SGHRS, CDR2 YFSETQ. The CDR3, as DNA: TGCGCCAGCAGCTTGGGGTCCGGGACTAGCGGGGGGGAGCAGTACTTC. This sequence encodes CASSLGSGTSGGEQYF.

There are a few counts of this clone. This chain joins TRBV30 and TRBJ2-1; the D gene is possibly TRBD2 (5 bases). Trimming pared 2 bases from V and 3 bases from J, leaving 8 bases between. Germline CDR1 GTSNPN, CDR2 SVGIG (reference sequence). The CDR3 covers 13 residues. The CDR3 nucleotides are TGTGCCTGGAGTTTCGGGAACTACAATGAGCAGTTCTTC. Translated, it gives CAWSFGNYNEQFF. The entire variable domain, with the rest obtained from reference TRBV30 and TRBJ2-1, is as follows: SQTIHQWPATLVQPVGSPLSLECTVEGTSNPNLYWYRQAAGRGLQLLFYSVGIGQISSEVPQNLSASRPQDRQFILSSKKLLLSDSGFYLCAWSFGNYNEQFFGPGTRLTVL.

The chain recombines TRBV5-4 with TRBJ2-3; TRBD2 aligns across 9 bases. Germline V lookup: CDR1 SGHNT, CDR2 YYREEE (reference sequence). V trimming: 0 bases; J trimming: 1 base; junction bases outside the gene matches: 12. The CDR3 sequence is 19 residues long. The CDR3 DNA reads TGTGCCAGCAGCTTGGAGGGTGGCGGGAGGGCCCTCGGCACAGATACGCAGTATTTT. Its translation: CASSLEGGGRALGTDTQYF.

This clone was recorded a few times. V gene TRBV2 combines with J gene TRBJ2-3; no reliable D call. The germline V gene has CDR1 SNHLY and CDR2 FYNNEI. The CDR3 sequence is 14 residues long. Between the trimmed V and J ends, which lost 6 bases and 4 bases, there was a span of 14 bases. This CDR3 is CASRVQANPDTQYF. Written as DNA, the CDR3 is TGTGCCAGCAGGGTTCAGGCTAACCCAGATACGCAGTATTTT. The whole variable domain, remainder taken from reference TRBV2 and TRBJ2-3, is EPEVTQTPSHQVTQMGQEVILRCVPISNHLYFYWYRQILGQKVEFLVSFYNNEISEKSEIFDDQFSVERPDGSNFTLKIRSTKLEDSAMYFCASRVQANPDTQYFGPGTRLTVL.

This clone was detected once. The rearrangement links TRBV6-1 to TRBJ2-1; possibly TRBD2 for D (6 bases). The V end lost 6 bases, the J end lost 2 bases, and 14 bases lay between the germline ends. The germline CDR1 and CDR2 sequences are MNHNS and SASEGT. CDR3 length equals 15 residues. The DNA of the CDR3 is TGTGCCAGCAGCCTTACTAGCTCCCCCTACAATGAGCAGTTCTTC. Translated: CASSLTSSPYNEQFF.

Only a few counts were recorded for this clone. The chain couples TRBV2 to TRBJ2-7; TRBD2 matches at 7 bases. There are 14 residues in the CDR3. CDR1 and CDR2 from the germline V gene are SNHLY and FYNNEI. Germline trimming cut 2 bases from V and 3 bases from J; bases unmatched to any gene: 4. CDR3 sequence reads: CASSELGGDYEQYF. CDR3 DNA sequence: TGTGCCAGCAGTGAATTGGGGGGGGACTACGAGCAGTACTTC.

This clone appeared a few times. The chain is built from TRBV9 and TRBJ2-3; 11 bases match TRBD2. The CDR3 has 14 amino acids. The J segment lost 6 bases and the V segment lost 5 bases, leaving 5 bases of the junction unmatched. Per germline, CDR1 SGDLS and CDR2 YYNGEE. The CDR3 loop is CASSLTSGKDTQYF. The CDR3 bases are TGTGCCAGCAGTCTGACTAGCGGGAAGGATACGCAGTATTTT.

This clone was detected once. The chain has TRBV15 and TRBJ1-5, with D unresolved. Trimming stripped 5 bases from V and 4 bases from J, with 6 bases between. Per the germline V gene, CDR1 is LNHNV and CDR2 is YYDKDF (reference sequence). This CDR3 has 12 amino acids. CDR3 loop: CATSAGNQPQHF. CDR3 DNA sequence: TGTGCCACCAGCGCGGGAAATCAGCCCCAGCATTTT.